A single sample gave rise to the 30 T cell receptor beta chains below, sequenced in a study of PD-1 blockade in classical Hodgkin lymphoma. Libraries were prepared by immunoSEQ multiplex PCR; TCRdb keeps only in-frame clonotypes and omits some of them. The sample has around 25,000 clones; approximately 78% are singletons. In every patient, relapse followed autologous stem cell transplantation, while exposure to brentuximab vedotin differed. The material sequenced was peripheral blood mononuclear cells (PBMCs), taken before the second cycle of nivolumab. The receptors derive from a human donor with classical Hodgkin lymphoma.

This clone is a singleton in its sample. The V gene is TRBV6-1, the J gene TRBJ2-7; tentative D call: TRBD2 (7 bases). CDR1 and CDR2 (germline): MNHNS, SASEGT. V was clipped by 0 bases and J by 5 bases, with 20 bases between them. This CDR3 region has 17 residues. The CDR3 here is CASSEAKVWGGYDEQYF. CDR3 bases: TGTGCCAGCAGTGAAGCGAAGGTATGGGGGGGCTACGACGAGCAGTACTTC.

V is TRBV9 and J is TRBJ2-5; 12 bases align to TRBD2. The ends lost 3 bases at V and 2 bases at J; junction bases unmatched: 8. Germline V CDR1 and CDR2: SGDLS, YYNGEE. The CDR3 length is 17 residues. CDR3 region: CASSGASGGVWQETQYF. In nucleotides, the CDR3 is TGTGCCAGCAGCGGCGCTAGCGGGGGGGTGTGGCAAGAGACCCAGTACTTC.

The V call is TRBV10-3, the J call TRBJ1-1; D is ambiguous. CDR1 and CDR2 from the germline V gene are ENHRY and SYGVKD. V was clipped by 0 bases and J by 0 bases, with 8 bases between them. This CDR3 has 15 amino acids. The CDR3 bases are TGTGCCATCAGTGAGTCTAAGGGAGTGAACACTGAAGCTTTCTTT. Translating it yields CAISESKGVNTEAFF.

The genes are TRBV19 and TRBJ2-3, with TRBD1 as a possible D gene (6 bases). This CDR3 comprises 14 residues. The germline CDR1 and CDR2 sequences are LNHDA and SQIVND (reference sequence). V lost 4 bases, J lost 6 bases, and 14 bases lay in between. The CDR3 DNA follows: TGTGCCAGTAGTACAGGGGACACAAGGGATACGCAGTATTTT. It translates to CASSTGDTRDTQYF.

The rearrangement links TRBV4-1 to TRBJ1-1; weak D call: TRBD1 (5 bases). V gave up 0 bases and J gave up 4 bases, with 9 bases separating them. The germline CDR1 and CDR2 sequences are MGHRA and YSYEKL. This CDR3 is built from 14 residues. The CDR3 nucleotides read TGCGCCAGCAGCCAAGAGGGGGGGAGCACTGAAGCTTTCTTT. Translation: CASSQEGGSTEAFF.

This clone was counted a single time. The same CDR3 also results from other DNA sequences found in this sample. The CDR3 sequence: CASSLVAPNTGELFF. The CDR3 DNA follows: TGTGCCAGCAGCTTGGTCGCGCCGAACACCGGGGAGCTGTTTTTT. The chain recombines TRBV7-2 with TRBJ2-2; D uncertain. This CDR3 has 15 amino acids. Trimming left V 3 bases short and J 0 bases short, with 8 bases between. Germline lookup yields CDR1 SGHTA and CDR2 FQGNSA.

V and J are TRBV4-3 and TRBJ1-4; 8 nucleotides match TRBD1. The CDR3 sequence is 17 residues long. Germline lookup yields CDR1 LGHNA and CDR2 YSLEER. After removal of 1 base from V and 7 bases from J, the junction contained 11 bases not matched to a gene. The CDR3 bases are TGCGCCAGCAGCCAAGCCCTGGACAGGGTTCGGGGTGAAAAACTGTTTTTT. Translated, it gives CASSQALDRVRGEKLFF.

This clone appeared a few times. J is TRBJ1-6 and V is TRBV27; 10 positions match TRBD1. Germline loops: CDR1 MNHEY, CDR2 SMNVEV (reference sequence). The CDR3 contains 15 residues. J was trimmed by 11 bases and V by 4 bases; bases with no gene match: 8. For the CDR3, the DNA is TGTGCCAGCAGTTGGGACAGGGGTTCCGGGACACCCCTCCACTTT. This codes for CASSWDRGSGTPLHF.

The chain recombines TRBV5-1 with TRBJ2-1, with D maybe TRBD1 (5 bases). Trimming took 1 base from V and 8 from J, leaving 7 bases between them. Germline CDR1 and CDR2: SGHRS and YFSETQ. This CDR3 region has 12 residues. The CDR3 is CASSLMGHEQFF. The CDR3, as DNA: TGCGCCAGCAGCTTGATGGGGCATGAGCAGTTCTTC.

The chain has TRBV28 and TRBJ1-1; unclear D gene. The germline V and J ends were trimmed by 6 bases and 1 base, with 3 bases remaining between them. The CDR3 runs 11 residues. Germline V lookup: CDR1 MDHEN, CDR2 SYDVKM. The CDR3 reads CASRANTEAFF. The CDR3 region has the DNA TGTGCCAGCAGGGCGAACACTGAAGCTTTCTTT.

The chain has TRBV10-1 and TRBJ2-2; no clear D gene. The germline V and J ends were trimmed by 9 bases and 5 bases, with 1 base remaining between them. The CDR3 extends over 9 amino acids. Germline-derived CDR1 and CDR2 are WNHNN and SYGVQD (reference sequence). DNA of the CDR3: TGCGCCAGGACCGGGGAGCTGTTTTTT. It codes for CARTGELFF.

This chain's CDR3 is CASSLRWQGDTQYF. In DNA form, the CDR3 reads TGTGCCAGCAGCTTAAGGTGGCAGGGGGATACGCAGTATTTT. This chain uses TRBV11-3 with TRBJ2-3, with D possibly matching TRBD1 (6 bases). Germline values: CDR1 SGHNT, CDR2 YENEEA. CDR3 length: 14 amino acids. With 2 bases removed from V and 6 bases from J, the gap between germline ends came to 12 bases.

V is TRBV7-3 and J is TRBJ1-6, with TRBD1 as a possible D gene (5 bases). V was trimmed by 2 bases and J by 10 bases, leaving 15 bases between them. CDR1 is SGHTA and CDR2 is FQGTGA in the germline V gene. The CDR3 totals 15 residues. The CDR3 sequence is CASSLSSTGGSPLHF. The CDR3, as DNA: TGTGCCAGCAGCTTATCCTCCACAGGCGGGTCACCCCTCCACTTT.

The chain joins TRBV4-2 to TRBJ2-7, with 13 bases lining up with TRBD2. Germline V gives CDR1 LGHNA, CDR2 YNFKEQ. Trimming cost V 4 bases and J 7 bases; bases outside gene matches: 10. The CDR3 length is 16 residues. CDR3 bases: TGTGCCAGCAGCCGAGGTTCCGGGACTAGCGGGGTTGAGCAGTACTTC. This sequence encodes CASSRGSGTSGVEQYF.

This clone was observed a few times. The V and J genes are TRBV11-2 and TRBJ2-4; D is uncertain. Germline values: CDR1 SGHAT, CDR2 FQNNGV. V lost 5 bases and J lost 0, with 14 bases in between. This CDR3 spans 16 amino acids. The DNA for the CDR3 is TGTGCCAGCAGCCCTCAGACTGATTTAGCCAAAAACATTCAGTACTTC. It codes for CASSPQTDLAKNIQYF.

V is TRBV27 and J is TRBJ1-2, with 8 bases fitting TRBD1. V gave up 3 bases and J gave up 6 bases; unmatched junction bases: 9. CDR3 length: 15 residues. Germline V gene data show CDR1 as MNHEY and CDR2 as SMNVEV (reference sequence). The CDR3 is CASSFRGRGRNGYTF. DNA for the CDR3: TGTGCCAGCAGTTTTAGGGGCAGGGGGCGAAATGGCTACACCTTC.

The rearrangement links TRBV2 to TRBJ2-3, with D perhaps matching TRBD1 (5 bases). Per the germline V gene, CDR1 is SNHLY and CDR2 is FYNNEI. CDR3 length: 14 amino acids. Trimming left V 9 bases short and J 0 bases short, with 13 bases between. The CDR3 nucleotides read TGTGCCAGTTCTTGGGGCCCTAGCACAGATACGCAGTATTTT. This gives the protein CASSWGPSTDTQYF.

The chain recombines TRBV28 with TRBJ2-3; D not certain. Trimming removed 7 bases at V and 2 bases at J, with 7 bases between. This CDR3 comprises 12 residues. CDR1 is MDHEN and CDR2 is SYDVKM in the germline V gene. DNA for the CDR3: TGTGCCAGCAACATTAACACAGATACGCAGTATTTT. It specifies CASNINTDTQYF.

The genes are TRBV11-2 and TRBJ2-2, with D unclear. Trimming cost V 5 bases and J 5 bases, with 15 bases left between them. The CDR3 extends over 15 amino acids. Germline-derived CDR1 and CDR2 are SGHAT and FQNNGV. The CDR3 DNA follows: TGTGCCAGCAGCCAAGGCAACAGTTTAACCGGGGAGCTGTTTTTT. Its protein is CASSQGNSLTGELFF.

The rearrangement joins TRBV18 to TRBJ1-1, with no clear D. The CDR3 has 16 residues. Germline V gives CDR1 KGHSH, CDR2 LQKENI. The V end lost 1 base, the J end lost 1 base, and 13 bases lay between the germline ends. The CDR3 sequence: CASSPRAVDWNTEAFF. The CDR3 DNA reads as TGTGCCAGCTCACCACGGGCAGTAGATTGGAACACTGAAGCTTTCTTT.

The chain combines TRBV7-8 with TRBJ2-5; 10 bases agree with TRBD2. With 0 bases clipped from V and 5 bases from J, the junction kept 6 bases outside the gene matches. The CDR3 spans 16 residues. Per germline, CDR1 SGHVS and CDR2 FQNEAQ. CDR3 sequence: CASSLAQRGGLETQYF. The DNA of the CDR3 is TGTGCCAGCAGCTTAGCACAGCGGGGGGGCCTGGAGACCCAGTACTTC.

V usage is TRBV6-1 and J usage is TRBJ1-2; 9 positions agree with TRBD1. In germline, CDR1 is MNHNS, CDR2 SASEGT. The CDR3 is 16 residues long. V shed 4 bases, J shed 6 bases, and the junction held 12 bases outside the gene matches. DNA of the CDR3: TGTGCCAGCAGTGGAACGGACAGGGGAAGGAGGCATGGCTACACCTTC. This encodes CASSGTDRGRRHGYTF.

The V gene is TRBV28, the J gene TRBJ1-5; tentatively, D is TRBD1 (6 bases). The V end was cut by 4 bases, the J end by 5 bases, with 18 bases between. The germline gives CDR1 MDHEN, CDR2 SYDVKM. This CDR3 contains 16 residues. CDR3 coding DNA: TGTGCCAGCAGTTCCCAAACGGCAGGGGACTATCAGCCCCAGCATTTT. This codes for CASSSQTAGDYQPQHF.

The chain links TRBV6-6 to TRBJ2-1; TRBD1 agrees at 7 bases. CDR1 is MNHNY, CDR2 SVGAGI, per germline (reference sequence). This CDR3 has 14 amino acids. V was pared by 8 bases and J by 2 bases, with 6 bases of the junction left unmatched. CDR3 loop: CASEGDSAYNEQFF. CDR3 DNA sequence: TGTGCCAGCGAGGGGGACAGCGCCTACAATGAGCAGTTCTTC.

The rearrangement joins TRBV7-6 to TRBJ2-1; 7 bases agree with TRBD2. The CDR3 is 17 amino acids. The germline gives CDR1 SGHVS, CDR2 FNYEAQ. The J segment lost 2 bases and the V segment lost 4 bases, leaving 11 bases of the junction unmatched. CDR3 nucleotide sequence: TGTGCCAGCAGCTCTGGGGGGGGGTACGATGCCTACAATGAGCAGTTCTTC. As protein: CASSSGGGYDAYNEQFF.

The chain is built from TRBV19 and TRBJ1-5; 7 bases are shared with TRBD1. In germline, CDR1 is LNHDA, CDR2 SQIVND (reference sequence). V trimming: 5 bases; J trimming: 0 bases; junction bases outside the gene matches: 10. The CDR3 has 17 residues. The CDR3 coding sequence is TGTGCCAGTAGTCCACTACAGGGGCTTTATAGCAATCAGCCCCAGCATTTT. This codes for CASSPLQGLYSNQPQHF.

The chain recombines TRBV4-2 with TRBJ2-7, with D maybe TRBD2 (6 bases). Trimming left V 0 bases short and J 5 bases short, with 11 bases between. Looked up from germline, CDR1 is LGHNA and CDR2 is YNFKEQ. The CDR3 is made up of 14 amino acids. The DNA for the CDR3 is TGTGCCAGCAGCCAAGATCGGGGGATGAACGAGCAGTACTTC. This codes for CASSQDRGMNEQYF.

The CDR3 DNA is TGTGCCAGCAGCTTATCACATAGGACGCCAGGAGGGGAAAAACTGTTTTTT. Its protein is CASSLSHRTPGGEKLFF. The V and J genes are TRBV7-9 and TRBJ1-4; D is unclear. The V end lost 2 bases, the J end lost 8 bases, and 21 bases lay between the germline ends. CDR3 size: 17 residues. CDR1 is SEHNR and CDR2 is FQNEAQ in the germline V gene (reference sequence).

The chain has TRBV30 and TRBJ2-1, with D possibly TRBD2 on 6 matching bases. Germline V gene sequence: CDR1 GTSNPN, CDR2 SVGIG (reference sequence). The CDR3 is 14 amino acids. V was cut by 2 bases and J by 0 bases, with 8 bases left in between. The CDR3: CAWSTGDSYNEQFF. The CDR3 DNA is TGTGCCTGGAGTACGGGGGACTCCTACAATGAGCAGTTCTTC.

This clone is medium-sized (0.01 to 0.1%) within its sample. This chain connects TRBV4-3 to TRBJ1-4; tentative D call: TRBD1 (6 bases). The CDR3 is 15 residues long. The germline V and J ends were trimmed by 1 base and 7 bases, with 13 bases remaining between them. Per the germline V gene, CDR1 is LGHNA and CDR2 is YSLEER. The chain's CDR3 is CASSQGTGGVEKLFF. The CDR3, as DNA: TGCGCCAGCAGCCAAGGCACGGGGGGCGTTGAAAAACTGTTTTTT.